These T cell receptor beta chains were read from a single sample in a study of cytomegalovirus exposure and HLA in healthy donors. Only in-frame clones appear in the TCRdb table, and some are missing; sequencing was by immunoSEQ multiplex PCR. The data contain about 82,000 clones, about 87% of them singletons. What was sequenced was PBMCs. Receptor source: a man between 18 and 29 years old in good health and CMV-seronegative. Both conserved end residues are part of each CDR3. The order of the fields is J gene, clone size, D gene, V gene, CDR3 protein, CDR3 DNA. D genes are given only for firm matches. Some rows mark clone size as missing; the rest say once, few, many or name a class of expanded clone.

J: TRBJ2-2; size: .; D: TRBD1; V: TRBV18; CDR3: CASSQLDRVNTGELFF; DNA: TGTGCCAGCTCACAGCTGGACAGGGTAAACACCGGGGAGCTGTTTTTT
J: TRBJ1-5; size: .; D: .; V: TRBV5-8; CDR3: CASSSSRSQPQHF; DNA: TGTGCCAGCAGTAGTTCGAGATCGCAGCCCCAGCATTTT
J: TRBJ2-7; size: .; D: TRBD1; V: TRBV6-5; CDR3: CASSVKGTVYEQYF; DNA: TGTGCCAGCAGCGTTAAGGGGACAGTCTACGAGCAGTACTTC
J: TRBJ2-7; size: .; D: .; V: TRBV16; CDR3: CASRKALSYEQYF; DNA: TGTGCCAGCAGAAAAGCGTTATCCTACGAGCAGTACTTC
J: TRBJ1-2; size: .; D: .; V: TRBV4-1; CDR3: CASSQPGTNYGCTF; DNA: TGCGCCAGCAGCCAACCCGGGACAAACTATGGCTGCACCTTC
J: TRBJ1-3; size: .; D: TRBD1; V: TRBV30; CDR3: CAWSVLTGNPGNTIYF; DNA: TGTGCCTGGAGTGTATTGACAGGGAACCCTGGAAACACCATATATTTT
J: TRBJ2-2; size: .; D: TRBD2; V: TRBV27; CDR3: CASSLNSGRAGGELFF; DNA: TGTGCCAGCAGTTTAAATAGCGGGAGGGCCGGCGGGGAGCTGTTTTTT
J: TRBJ1-4; size: .; D: .; V: TRBV6-5; CDR3: CASRGRMNEKLFF; DNA: TGTGCCAGCAGGGGGCGAATGAATGAAAAACTGTTTTTT
J: TRBJ2-7; size: .; D: TRBD2; V: TRBV7-2; CDR3: CASRKTGGPSSYEQYF; DNA: TGTGCCAGCCGTAAGACGGGAGGGCCCTCTTCCTACGAGCAGTACTTC
J: TRBJ2-1; size: once; D: .; V: TRBV18; CDR3: CASSPGLHNNEQFF; DNA: TGTGCCAGCTCACCGGGCCTACATAACAATGAGCAGTTCTTC
J: TRBJ2-1; size: .; D: .; V: TRBV7-9; CDR3: CASTTLRRGNEQFF; DNA: TGTGCCAGCACCACCCTTCGACGAGGCAATGAGCAGTTCTTC
J: TRBJ1-3; size: .; D: .; V: TRBV9; CDR3: CASSAMDPRGGNTIYF; DNA: TGTGCCAGCAGCGCGATGGACCCCAGAGGGGGAAACACCATATATTTT
J: TRBJ2-1; size: .; D: TRBD2; V: TRBV5-1; CDR3: CASSSKREGRLAEQFF; DNA: TGCGCCAGCAGCTCAAAGCGGGAGGGCCGCCTGGCTGAGCAGTTCTTC
J: TRBJ2-7; size: .; D: TRBD1; V: TRBV28; CDR3: CASSWGQERAYEQYF; DNA: TGTGCCAGCAGTTGGGGACAGGAACGGGCCTACGAGCAGTACTTC
J: TRBJ2-1; size: .; D: TRBD2; V: TRBV28; CDR3: CASSSPETGLNSPISYNEQFF; DNA: TGTGCCAGCAGTTCACCCGAAACGGGACTAAATTCGCCAATCTCATACAATGAGCAGTTCTTC
J: TRBJ2-7; size: once; D: .; V: TRBV5-1; CDR3: CASSKGGRYEQYF; DNA: TGCGCCAGCAGCAAAGGGGGTCGCTACGAGCAGTACTTC
J: TRBJ2-5; size: .; D: TRBD1; V: TRBV15; CDR3: CATSRGQTSQETQYF; DNA: TGTGCCACCAGCAGGGGACAGACTTCTCAAGAGACCCAGTACTTC
J: TRBJ2-1; size: .; D: .; V: TRBV18; CDR3: CASSPVLREGLREQFF; DNA: .
J: TRBJ2-7; size: .; D: TRBD2; V: TRBV4-3; CDR3: CASSQLRGSPYEQYF; DNA: TGCGCCAGCAGCCAACTGCGCGGGAGTCCTTACGAGCAGTACTTC
J: TRBJ2-7; size: .; D: TRBD2; V: TRBV5-1; CDR3: CASSFPGGEQYF; DNA: TGCGCCAGCAGCTTCCCGGGGGGCGAGCAGTACTTC
J: TRBJ2-7; size: .; D: TRBD2; V: TRBV9; CDR3: CASSVGTSGRLNEQYF; DNA: TGTGCCAGCAGCGTAGGAACTAGCGGGAGGCTAAACGAGCAGTACTTC
J: TRBJ2-3; size: .; D: TRBD1; V: TRBV28; CDR3: CASSFLDRVPDTQYF; DNA: TGTGCCAGCAGTTTTTTGGACAGGGTCCCAGATACGCAGTATTTT
J: TRBJ2-1; size: .; D: TRBD1; V: TRBV9; CDR3: CASSARDRGLREQFF; DNA: TGTGCCAGCAGCGCCCGGGACAGGGGGCTACGTGAGCAGTTCTTC
J: TRBJ2-1; size: once; D: .; V: TRBV28; CDR3: CASSLSSSYNEQFF; DNA: TGTGCCAGCAGTTTATCTAGCTCCTACAATGAGCAGTTCTTC
J: TRBJ1-5; size: .; D: .; V: TRBV6-1; CDR3: CASSDAVRSNQPQHF; DNA: TGTGCCAGCAGTGATGCGGTGAGGAGCAATCAGCCCCAGCATTTT
J: TRBJ1-1; size: .; D: .; V: TRBV5-6; CDR3: CASSFNRLNTEAFF; DNA: TGTGCCAGCAGCTTTAACAGACTGAACACTGAAGCTTTCTTT
J: TRBJ2-1; size: .; D: .; V: TRBV4-2; CDR3: CASSQGRGGYNEQFF; DNA: TGTGCCAGCAGCCAAGGGAGGGGAGGCTACAATGAGCAGTTCTTC
J: TRBJ2-7; size: few; D: .; V: TRBV28; CDR3: CASSLGTFSYEQYF; DNA: TGTGCCAGCAGTTTAGGGACTTTTTCTTACGAGCAGTACTTC
J: TRBJ2-7; size: .; D: TRBD2; V: TRBV10-3; CDR3: CAISTGTSTYEQYF; DNA: TGTGCCATCAGTACCGGGACTAGCACCTACGAGCAGTACTTC
J: TRBJ2-5; size: .; D: TRBD2; V: TRBV5-1; CDR3: CASSLLTSGTQEAQYF; DNA: TGCGCCAGCAGCTTGTTGACTAGCGGGACCCAAGAGGCCCAGTACTTC
J: TRBJ2-5; size: .; D: .; V: TRBV9; CDR3: CASSFRLQGTQYF; DNA: TGTGCCAGCAGCTTCCGTCTCCAGGGGACCCAGTACTTC
J: TRBJ2-3; size: .; D: .; V: TRBV6-1; CDR3: CASSPGVFTDTQYF; DNA: TGTGCCAGCAGCCCAGGGGTTTTCACAGATACGCAGTATTTT
J: TRBJ2-1; size: .; D: .; V: TRBV28; CDR3: CASSLFGGRDYNEQFF; DNA: TGTGCCAGCAGTTTATTCGGGGGGCGCGACTACAATGAGCAGTTCTTC
J: TRBJ2-2; size: .; D: .; V: TRBV7-6; CDR3: CASSSGSGGELFF; DNA: TGTGCCAGCAGCTCCGGGTCGGGCGGGGAGCTGTTTTTT
J: TRBJ2-3; size: .; D: .; V: TRBV10-3; CDR3: CAISLSGTSTDTQYF; DNA: TGTGCCATCTCCCTTAGCGGTACTAGCACAGATACGCAGTATTTT